The rows below give T cell receptor beta chains drawn from one sample of a study of neurological immune-mediated disorders. TCRdb ran MiXCR on the 5' RACE reads and lists one entry per CDR3 protein. The sample contains about 74,000 distinct CDR3 sequences, 5.2% of which appear only once. The sample taken for sequencing was PBMCs. These receptor sequences come from a young man with multiple sclerosis. Each CDR3 is given without its conserved first and last residue.

TRBJ2-3 TRBV9 ASSAFADTQY
TRBJ1-1 TRBV12-3/TRBV12-4 ASSPRNAPEAF
TRBJ2-7 TRBV6-1 ASSESSGTQY
TRBJ2-5 TRBV4-3 ASSLGRQETQY
TRBJ1-5 TRBV20-1 SAREMIRHSNQPQH
TRBJ1-3 TRBV9 ASSAGLGTGNTIY
TRBJ2-1 TRBV2 ASSVGRAEQF
TRBJ1-1 TRBV5-1 ASSLVLSGPNTEAF
TRBJ1-5 TRBV6-2/TRBV6-3 ASRERTAPQH
TRBJ1-1 TRBV6-1 ASSEAGSLRQAF
TRBJ1-2 TRBV20-1 SASRQGYGYT
TRBJ2-7 TRBV20-1 SARERTSGGGY
TRBJ2-7 TRBV12-3/TRBV12-4 ASSLAGEQY
TRBJ1-2 TRBV15 ATSRDWSLTPYGYT
TRBJ2-6 TRBV6-1 ASSGSGANVLT
TRBJ1-3 TRBV5-5 ASSPVSTVSGNTIY
TRBJ2-3 TRBV20-1 SARDGRGGDTQY
TRBJ1-1 TRBV5-1 ASSSDGKRAF
TRBJ1-6 TRBV5-6 ASSLTVNSPLH